This T cell receptor (beta chain) was identified in a study of beta chain features in type 1 diabetes. As every portion of the isolated RNA was reverse transcribed, the sequencing read expressed TCRB transcripts. TCRdb's copy holds only in-frame clones and misses some; the assay was immunoSEQ multiplex PCR. The data hold approximately 120,000 clones, with roughly 17% observed a single time. Overall study results and limits: In all four CD4+ subsets, TCRB CDR3 length was significantly, moderately reduced in type 1 diabetes.

This clone appeared a few times. Its antigen is still unknown. This CDR3 is built from 10 residues. The V end was cut by 5 bases, the J end by 9 bases, with 6 bases between. Per the germline V gene, CDR1 is SEHNR and CDR2 is FQNEAQ (reference sequence). The sequence derives from a man aged 18 to 30 with type 1 diabetes. J is TRBJ2-3 and V is TRBV7-9; D could derive from TRBD1 or TRBD2 (5 bases each). Specimen: central memory CD4+ T cells from blood. The CDR3 here is CASSRDTQYF. The DNA of the CDR3 is TGTGCCAGCAGCAGGGACACGCAGTATTTT.